These T cell receptor beta chains were read from a single sample in a study of tumor-infiltrating lymphocytes in primary liver carcinoma. TCRdb reanalysed the multiplex PCR reads using MiXCR and keeps one entry per CDR3 protein. The sample holds some 43,000 distinct CDR3 sequences; less than 75% are singletons and the top ten take roughly 29%. The source material was liver tumor tissue from sampling region 5. The receptor set was obtained from a man in his forties with primary liver carcinoma and hepatitis B virus infection. CDR3s include the opening cysteine and the closing phenylalanine or tryptophan. D genes are given only for firm matches. For some rows the clone size is stated as once, few or many, or as a class when expanded; others skip it.

v_call	d_call	j_call	clone_size	cdr3_nt	cdr3_aa
TRBV5-6	-	TRBJ2-7	many	TGTGCCAGCAGCTCGGACACTTACTCCTACGAGCAGTACTTC	CASSSDTYSYEQYF
TRBV6-5	-	TRBJ2-1	medium-sized	TGTGCCAGCAGTTACTCTTTCGGGGGACAGTCTATGAATGAGCAGTTCTTC	CASSYSFGGQSMNEQFF
TRBV29-1	-	TRBJ2-1	-	TGCAGCGTTGGGGGACTGGCGGACAATGAGCACTTCTTC	CSVGGLADNEHFF
TRBV10-3	-	TRBJ2-7	-	TGTGCCATCGGCGTGTCGGGGTACTACGAGCAATACTTC	CAIGVSGYYEQYF
TRBV11-2	-	TRBJ2-7	-	TGTGCCTGCCCCATAGAGGCGCCCTACGAGCAGTACTTC	CACPIEAPYEQYF
TRBV24-1	TRBD2	TRBJ2-3	few	TGTGCCACCAGTGATTTCCTGACTAGCGGGATCAGCACAGATACGCAGTATTTT	CATSDFLTSGISTDTQYF
TRBV6-1	TRBD1	TRBJ2-5	-	TGTGCAAGCCATCGACAGGGTCATGAGACCCAGTACTTC	CASHRQGHETQYF
TRBV12-3/TRBV12-4	-	TRBJ1-1	-	TGTGCCAGCAACCCAGGGCGCTCTTCGGGAGCTTTCTTT	CASNPGRSSGAFF
TRBV10-3	TRBD1	TRBJ2-3	-	TGTGCCATCAGCTTGGGCAGGGGGCCAGATAGACAGTATTTT	CAISLGRGPDRQYF
TRBV10-2	-	TRBJ1-4	-	TGCGTCAGCAGTGCGACAGCAACTAATGAAAAACTGTTTTTT	CVSSATATNEKLFF
TRBV25-1	TRBD2	TRBJ2-1	-	TGTGCCAGCAGTGAATTCGATAGCGGGAGTAATGAGCAGTTCTTC	CASSEFDSGSNEQFF
TRBV18	-	TRBJ2-1	-	TGTGCCAGCACACCATACGCCGACTACAATGAGCAGTTCTTC	CASTPYADYNEQFF
TRBV7-9	-	TRBJ2-3	once	TGTGCCTGCAGCAATAACAGGACAGATACGCAGTATTTT	CACSNNRTDTQYF
TRBV24-1	-	TRBJ2-1	-	TGTGCCACCAGTGATTTGGAACAATTTGGGAATGAGCACTTCTTC	CATSDLEQFGNEHFF
TRBV28	TRBD2	TRBJ2-7	-	TGTGCCAGCCTTAGCGGGATGGCCTACCATGAGCAGTACTTC	CASLSGMAYHEQYF
TRBV20-1	-	TRBJ2-2	-	TGCAGTGCTAGAGATCAGAACACCGGGGAGCTGTTTTTT	CSARDQNTGELFF
TRBV12-3/TRBV12-4	-	TRBJ1-3	-	TGTGCCAGCACGACCTGGGTAGCGACTGGAAACATCATATATTTT	CASTTWVATGNIIYF
TRBV18	-	TRBJ2-5	-	-	CASSSFGPGEIGTQYF
TRBV30	TRBD1	TRBJ2-7	-	TGTGCCTGGAGGACAGGGAGCGAGCAGTACTTC	CAWRTGSEQYF
TRBV29-1	-	TRBJ2-1	-	TGTAGCGTTGAAAGGGACACCGTCTACAATGAGCAGTTCTTC	CSVERDTVYNEQFF
TRBV28	-	TRBJ2-3	many	TGTGCCAGCTTCTCGGCGGGTCCTCGAGGTGGAGATACGCAGTATTTT	CASFSAGPRGGDTQYF
TRBV7-9	-	TRBJ2-2	-	TGTGCCATCAGCTTAGTTAACGGGGAGCTCTTTTTT	CAISLVNGELFF
TRBV6-6	-	TRBJ2-3	many	TGTGCCAGCAGTTCCCCCAGCGGCGATACGCAGTATTTT	CASSSPSGDTQYF
TRBV11-2	TRBD2	TRBJ2-2	-	TGTGCCAGCAGCCCTGTAGCGGGAGGGCCGAGGGCCGTGGGGCTGTTTTTT	CASSPVAGGPRAVGLFF
TRBV28	TRBD2	TRBJ2-1	many	TGTGCCAGCACTCTACTAGCGGGAGTTGGTAATGAGCAGTTCTTC	CASTLLAGVGNEQFF
TRBV11-2	-	TRBJ2-7	-	TGTGCCAGCAGCCCCGGCGGGACTCTACCCTGCGAGCAGTGCTTC	CASSPGGTLPCEQCF
TRBV16	-	TRBJ1-4	once	TGTGCCAGCAGCCAATCGGAGGCAACTAATGAGAAACTGTTTTTT	CASSQSEATNEKLFF
TRBV10-2	TRBD2	TRBJ2-1	-	TGCGCCAGCAGTACGACTAGCGGGAGGGCCGATGAGCAGTTCTTC	CASSTTSGRADEQFF
TRBV29-1	TRBD1	TRBJ2-1	-	TGCAGCGGGTTGCCACAGGGGGTGGATGAGCAGTTCTTC	CSGLPQGVDEQFF
TRBV6-1	-	TRBJ2-7	-	TGTGTCAGCACTGGTCTATTCTACAAGCAGTACTTC	CVSTGLFYKQYF
TRBV4-1	TRBD1	TRBJ1-2	-	TGCGCCAGCAGCCCAGACCAGGGGGCGTTCGGGTATGGCTACACCTTC	CASSPDQGAFGYGYTF
TRBV4-1	-	TRBJ2-3	-	TGCGCCAGCAGCCGAGGGGGTAGGTGGGAGGGGAGCATAGATACTCAGTATTTT	CASSRGGRWEGSIDTQYF
TRBV6-2/TRBV6-3	TRBD1	TRBJ2-3	-	TGTGGCAGCAGTTACCGCTCAGGGGGCAATCAGCCCCAGTATTTT	CGSSYRSGGNQPQYF
TRBV4-1	-	TRBJ2-5	-	TGCGCCAGCATCCAAGAATTAGGCAGGGGAGAGACCCAGTACTTC	CASIQELGRGETQYF
TRBV10-1	-	TRBJ2-7	-	TGCGCCAGCAGAGGCAGGCCACCTTATGAGCAGTACTTC	CASRGRPPYEQYF
TRBV6-2/TRBV6-3	-	TRBJ2-1	-	TGTGCAAGCAGTTACGAACCCGACAATGAGCAGTTCTTC	CASSYEPDNEQFF
TRBV11-3	-	TRBJ1-5	many	TGTGCCAGCAGCTTAGATCTGGGGGTGGCTCAGCCCCAGCATTTT	CASSLDLGVAQPQHF
TRBV10-1	TRBD2	TRBJ2-1	once	TGCGCGAGCAGTGGGGAGCGGGGTTCCTACAATGAGCAGTTCTTC	CASSGERGSYNEQFF
TRBV29-1	-	TRBJ1-4	few	TGCAGCGTCGAGAAGGACAGTAATGGAAAGCTGTTTTTT	CSVEKDSNGKLFF
TRBV28	TRBD1	TRBJ1-2	many	TGTGCCAGCAGTGTCTCCTCCGGGACAGGGACCGGCGGCTACACCTTC	CASSVSSGTGTGGYTF
TRBV4-2	-	TRBJ1-1	once	TGTGCCAGCAGCCAAGATCGGACAGTGATTGAAGCTTCCTTT	CASSQDRTVIEASF
TRBV4-1	TRBD1	TRBJ1-2	-	TGCGCCAGCAGCACGCGTCAGGGGGCAAACTGTGGCTACACCTTC	CASSTRQGANCGYTF
TRBV6-5	-	TRBJ2-6	few	TGTGCCAGCATTCTTTGGACATGGATGAAAGCTGGTGCCAACGTCCTGACTTTC	CASILWTWMKAGANVLTF
TRBV10-3	TRBD2	TRBJ2-7	medium-sized	TGTGCCACGTCGACTAGCGTGGGCCTGGACGAGCAGTACTTC	CATSTSVGLDEQYF
TRBV5-5	TRBD1	TRBJ1-6	many	TGTGCCAGCAGCCCCCACCGGGACAGCTCCAATAATTCACCCCTCCACTTT	CASSPHRDSSNNSPLHF
TRBV6-1	-	TRBJ1-5	many	TGTGCCAGCAGTGAAGGGTGGGCAGGGTTAAGCAATCAGCCCCAGCATTTT	CASSEGWAGLSNQPQHF
TRBV11-2	-	TRBJ1-4	-	TGTGCCAGCTGCGCCGACCCCCGGGATGGGCAATCTAATGAAAAACTGTTTTTT	CASCADPRDGQSNEKLFF
TRBV29-1	-	TRBJ2-5	-	TGCAGCGTTGAAGGACAGTTAAAGGATACCCAGTACTTC	CSVEGQLKDTQYF
TRBV6-1	TRBD2	TRBJ2-7	-	TGTGCCAGCAAGGAAGGGAGCGGGGGAATCTATGAGCAGTACTTC	CASKEGSGGIYEQYF
TRBV7-9	-	TRBJ2-3	many	TGTGCCAGCAGCTTAGCAGGGCCCCCAGATACGCAGTATTTT	CASSLAGPPDTQYF
TRBV29-1	-	TRBJ2-7	-	TGCAGCGTTGCTAGCGTAAGGGGACCCTACGAGGAGTACTTC	CSVASVRGPYEEYF
TRBV10-2	TRBD1	TRBJ2-1	-	TGCGCCAGCTACAAGGGGGCAGGCGGCCCCCATGAGCAGTTCTTC	CASYKGAGGPHEQFF